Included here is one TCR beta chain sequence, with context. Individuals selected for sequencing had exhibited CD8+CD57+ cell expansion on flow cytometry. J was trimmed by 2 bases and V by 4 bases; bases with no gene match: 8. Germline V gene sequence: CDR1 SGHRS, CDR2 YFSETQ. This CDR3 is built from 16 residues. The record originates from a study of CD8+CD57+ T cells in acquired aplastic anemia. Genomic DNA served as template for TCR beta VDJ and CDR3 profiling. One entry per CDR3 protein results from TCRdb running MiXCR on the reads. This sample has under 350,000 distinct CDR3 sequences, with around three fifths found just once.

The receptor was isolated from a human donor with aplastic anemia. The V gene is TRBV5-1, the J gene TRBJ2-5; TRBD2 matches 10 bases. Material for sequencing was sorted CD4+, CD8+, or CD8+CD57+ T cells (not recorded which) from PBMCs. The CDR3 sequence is CASSKKLAGRQETQYF. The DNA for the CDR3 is TGCGCCAGCAGCAAAAAACTAGCGGGAAGACAAGAGACCCAGTACTTC. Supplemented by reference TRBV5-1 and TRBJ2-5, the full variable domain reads KAGVTQTPRYLIKTRGQQVTLSCSPISGHRSVSWYQQTPGQGLQFLFEYFSETQRNKGNFPGRFSGRQFSNSRSEMNVSTLELGDSALYLCASSKKLAGRQETQYFGPGTRLLVL.